This is a list of T cell receptor beta chains from one sample in a study of cytomegalovirus exposure and HLA in healthy donors. Sequencing was performed with immunoSEQ multiplex PCR; in TCRdb, only in-frame clones are kept and a portion is missing. The table lists roughly 180,000 clones, roughly 79% of them singletons. Material: PBMCs. The receptors come from a man in his thirties or forties in good health and CMV-seronegative. Each CDR3 is given with its conserved first and last residue. The order of the fields is clone size, D gene, J gene, V gene, CDR3 protein, CDR3 DNA. The D gene is left open where the match is weak. Only part of the rows carry a size: once, few, many, or a class if the clone is expanded.

clone size: -
D gene: -
J gene: TRBJ2-7
V gene: TRBV6-5
CDR3 protein: CASSSERRGASYEQYF
CDR3 DNA: TGTGCCAGCAGTTCCGAGAGGAGGGGAGCTTCCTACGAGCAGTACTTC

clone size: few
D gene: -
J gene: TRBJ1-6
V gene: TRBV28
CDR3 protein: CASSLRGSYNSPLHF
CDR3 DNA: TGTGCCAGCAGTTTGCGGGGCTCCTATAATTCACCCCTCCACTTT

clone size: -
D gene: TRBD1
J gene: TRBJ1-1
V gene: TRBV30
CDR3 protein: CAWSPDRVDFMNTEAFF
CDR3 DNA: TGTGCCTGGAGTCCGGACAGGGTCGACTTCATGAACACTGAAGCTTTCTTT

clone size: -
D gene: -
J gene: TRBJ2-1
V gene: TRBV28
CDR3 protein: CASGGTENNEQFF
CDR3 DNA: TGTGCCAGCGGCGGGACGGAGAACAATGAGCAGTTCTTC

clone size: -
D gene: TRBD2
J gene: TRBJ2-7
V gene: TRBV28
CDR3 protein: CASSLGTSGLQYF
CDR3 DNA: TGTGCCAGCAGTTTGGGGACTAGCGGGCTGCAGTACTTC

clone size: -
D gene: -
J gene: TRBJ1-2
V gene: TRBV6-5
CDR3 protein: CASSSFTGNYGYTF
CDR3 DNA: TGTGCCAGCAGTTCTTTTACAGGGAACTATGGCTACACCTTC

clone size: few
D gene: TRBD2
J gene: TRBJ2-2
V gene: TRBV7-2
CDR3 protein: CASSPRTSGDTGELFF
CDR3 DNA: TGTGCCAGCAGCCCGCGGACTAGCGGGGACACCGGGGAGCTGTTTTTT

clone size: -
D gene: -
J gene: TRBJ2-7
V gene: TRBV7-2
CDR3 protein: CASSQSGNREQYF
CDR3 DNA: TGTGCCAGCAGCCAATCGGGGAACCGCGAGCAGTACTTC

clone size: -
D gene: -
J gene: TRBJ2-3
V gene: TRBV10-2
CDR3 protein: CASSDQASYTQYF
CDR3 DNA: TGCGCCAGCAGTGACCAGGCAAGCTATACGCAGTATTTT

clone size: -
D gene: TRBD1
J gene: TRBJ1-3
V gene: TRBV18
CDR3 protein: CASSPLGQGEDGNTIYF
CDR3 DNA: TGTGCCAGCTCACCCCTAGGACAGGGCGAAGATGGAAACACCATATATTTT

clone size: once
D gene: TRBD2
J gene: TRBJ2-7
V gene: TRBV30
CDR3 protein: CAWSPGSGPYEQYF
CDR3 DNA: TGTGCCTGGAGCCCCGGTAGCGGGCCCTACGAGCAGTACTTC

clone size: -
D gene: -
J gene: TRBJ1-1
V gene: TRBV10-1
CDR3 protein: CASSEQANTEAFF
CDR3 DNA: TGCGCCAGCAGTGAGCAGGCGAACACTGAAGCTTTCTTT

clone size: -
D gene: TRBD1
J gene: TRBJ2-3
V gene: TRBV4-3
CDR3 protein: CASSQEGGPGTGGTDTQYF
CDR3 DNA: TGCGCCAGCAGCCAAGAAGGTGGTCCGGGGACAGGAGGTACAGATACGCAGTATTTT

clone size: -
D gene: TRBD1
J gene: TRBJ1-4
V gene: TRBV4-3
CDR3 protein: CASSQDSGTGHEKLFF
CDR3 DNA: TGCGCCAGCAGCCAAGATTCAGGGACAGGGCATGAAAAACTGTTTTTT

clone size: -
D gene: -
J gene: TRBJ2-7
V gene: TRBV11-2
CDR3 protein: CASSLNAGGSYEQYF
CDR3 DNA: TGTGCCAGCAGCTTAAACGCAGGGGGGTCCTACGAGCAGTACTTC

clone size: -
D gene: TRBD1
J gene: TRBJ2-1
V gene: TRBV28
CDR3 protein: CASSLSGQGSYNEQFF
CDR3 DNA: TGTGCCAGCAGTCTCTCGGGACAGGGGTCCTACAATGAGCAGTTCTTC

clone size: -
D gene: TRBD1
J gene: TRBJ1-1
V gene: TRBV7-2
CDR3 protein: CASSWRQGAHTEAFF
CDR3 DNA: TGTGCCAGCAGCTGGAGGCAGGGGGCCCACACTGAAGCTTTCTTT

clone size: -
D gene: -
J gene: TRBJ2-1
V gene: TRBV5-6
CDR3 protein: CASSLGSSYNEQFF
CDR3 DNA: TGTGCCAGCAGCTTGGGGAGCTCCTACAATGAGCAGTTCTTC

clone size: -
D gene: -
J gene: TRBJ1-4
V gene: TRBV6-5
CDR3 protein: CASSYEDRSNEKLFF
CDR3 DNA: TGTGCCAGCAGTTACGAAGACAGGTCTAATGAAAAACTGTTTTTT

clone size: few
D gene: TRBD1
J gene: TRBJ1-2
V gene: TRBV29-1
CDR3 protein: CSVGQGYGYTF
CDR3 DNA: TGCAGCGTTGGACAGGGGTATGGCTACACCTTC

clone size: -
D gene: -
J gene: TRBJ2-7
V gene: TRBV6-5
CDR3 protein: CASSLRDRDSEQYF
CDR3 DNA: TGTGCCAGCAGCCTAAGAGACAGGGACTCCGAGCAGTACTTC

clone size: once
D gene: -
J gene: TRBJ2-5
V gene: TRBV21-1
CDR3 protein: CASSPGQLQETQYF
CDR3 DNA: TGTGCCAGCAGTCCTGGACAGCTCCAAGAGACCCAGTACTTC